These 18 T cell receptor beta chains originate from one sample sequenced in a study of cytomegalovirus exposure and HLA in healthy donors. Primers included in the PCR were 60 Vbeta and 13 Jbeta primers. Measured with immunoSEQ multiplex PCR; TCRdb has only the in-frame clones, and not every one. The ten most abundant clones cover about 0.8% of a sample with about 170,000 clones. The sample comprised PBMCs. Source of these receptors: a woman aged 18 to 35 in good health and CMV-seropositive.

V and J are TRBV29-1 and TRBJ2-1; no clear D gene. This CDR3 comprises 13 residues. CDR1 and CDR2 from the germline V gene are SQVTM and ANQGSEA. The germline V and J ends were trimmed by 0 bases and 3 bases, with 6 bases remaining between them. This CDR3 is CSVEDRLYNEQFF. CDR3 bases: TGCAGCGTTGAAGACCGTCTCTACAATGAGCAGTTCTTC.

The chain recombines TRBV6-1 with TRBJ2-3; 9 bases fit TRBD2. The CDR3 has 15 residues. The germline V gene has CDR1 MNHNS and CDR2 SASEGT. J gave up 7 bases and V 4 bases, and 9 bases lay outside the gene matches. The CDR3 nucleotides read TGTGCCAGCAGTGGTCTTGGCGGGGGGGCGAATACGCAGTATTTT. Encoded protein: CASSGLGGGANTQYF.

The chain combines TRBV5-1 with TRBJ1-3; 11 nucleotides agree with TRBD1. There are 16 residues in the CDR3. Trimming took 7 bases from V and 3 from J; bases not matched to a gene: 9. Germline lookup yields CDR1 SGHRS and CDR2 YFSETQ. CDR3 loop: CASPPPGTGGGNTIYF. CDR3 bases: TGCGCCAGCCCTCCGCCCGGGACAGGGGGTGGAAACACCATATATTTT.

The V gene is TRBV25-1, the J gene TRBJ1-2; no firm D call. Germline CDR1 and CDR2: MGHDK and SYGVNS. The CDR3 has 14 residues. V gave up 5 bases and J gave up 3 bases, with 13 bases separating them. In DNA, the CDR3 is TGTGCCAGCAGTAGGACGGGGTGGGACTATGGCTACACCTTC. Protein sequence: CASSRTGWDYGYTF.

The chain is built from TRBV18 and TRBJ2-5; tentative D call: TRBD1 (5 bases). The V gene lost 2 bases and the J gene lost 3 bases, with 10 bases spanning the gap. The CDR3 contains 14 residues. Germline values: CDR1 KGHSH, CDR2 LQKENI. For the CDR3, the DNA is TGTGCCAGCTCACCATTCGCCAGGGAAGAGACCCAGTACTTC. Encoded protein: CASSPFAREETQYF. Drawing the rest from reference TRBV18 and TRBJ2-5, the complete variable domain is NAGVMQNPRHLVRRRGQEARLRCSPMKGHSHVYWYRQLPEEGLKFMVYLQKENIIDESGMPKERFSAEFPKEGPSILRIQQVVRGDSAAYFCASSPFAREETQYFGPGTRLLVL.

The chain carries TRBV11-2 and TRBJ2-2; D gene ambiguous. With 2 bases removed from V and 1 base from J, the gap between germline ends came to 5 bases. The CDR3 has 14 residues. Germline V lookup: CDR1 SGHAT, CDR2 FQNNGV. The CDR3 region is CASSLQQNTGELFF. The CDR3 bases are TGTGCCAGCAGCTTACAACAGAACACCGGGGAGCTGTTTTTT.

V gene TRBV6-5 combines with J gene TRBJ2-5; TRBD1 is a possible D gene (5 bases). The V gene's germline CDR1 is MNHEY and CDR2 SVGAGI. V was shortened by 0 bases and J by 2 bases, with 13 bases between the two germline ends. CDR3 size: 16 residues. CDR3 DNA sequence: TGTGCCAGCAGTTACTCCCCAGGGCTCATACAAGAGACCCAGTACTTC. Translated: CASSYSPGLIQETQYF.

This sequence joins TRBV6-5 and TRBJ2-7; 8 bases fit TRBD2. This CDR3 has 15 residues. Germline lookup yields CDR1 MNHEY and CDR2 SVGAGI. V lost 6 bases to trimming and J lost 4 bases; unmatched junction nucleotides: 11. CDR3 sequence reads: CASSQSGSLAYEQYF. The CDR3 nucleotides are TGTGCCAGCAGCCAAAGCGGGAGTTTAGCTTACGAGCAGTACTTC.

This chain joins TRBV19 and TRBJ1-1, with TRBD1 matching over 7 bases. Per the germline V gene, CDR1 is LNHDA and CDR2 is SQIVND (reference sequence). The J segment lost 0 bases and the V segment lost 7 bases, leaving 8 bases of the junction unmatched. The CDR3 is made up of 15 amino acids. This chain's CDR3 is CASTDRLLMNTEAFF. CDR3 in DNA: TGTGCCAGTACGGACAGGTTACTTATGAACACTGAAGCTTTCTTT. Together with reference TRBV19 and TRBJ1-1, the CDR3 gives the full variable domain: DGGITQSPKYLFRKEGQNVTLSCEQNLNHDAMYWYRQDPGQGLRLIYYSQIVNDFQKGDIAEGYSVSREKKESFPLTVTSAQKNPTAFYLCASTDRLLMNTEAFFGQGTRLTVV.

The chain is built from TRBV6-5 and TRBJ2-1; TRBD2 aligns across 7 bases. The J segment lost 7 bases and the V segment lost 6 bases, leaving 9 bases of the junction unmatched. Germline V lookup: CDR1 MNHEY, CDR2 SVGAGI. The length of the CDR3 is 14 residues. CDR3 residues: CASRMAGLHNEQFF. DNA of the CDR3: TGTGCCAGCAGGATGGCGGGACTACATAATGAGCAGTTCTTC.

The chain links TRBV18 to TRBJ1-1; no clear D gene. Germline assignment: CDR1 KGHSH and CDR2 LQKENI. The CDR3 has 16 residues. Trimming left V 1 base short and J 4 bases short, with 16 bases between. CDR3 sequence (DNA): TGTGCCAGCTCACCACTAACGACGGAATCGGGCACTGAAGCTTTCTTT. Its protein product is CASSPLTTESGTEAFF.

The chain uses TRBV15 and TRBJ2-5; 8 bases are shared with TRBD1. V was pared by 0 bases and J by 5 bases, with 5 bases of the junction left unmatched. This CDR3 has 15 amino acids. From germline, CDR1 is LNHNV and CDR2 YYDKDF (reference sequence). This CDR3 is CATSRDGQGGETQYF. CDR3 DNA sequence: TGTGCCACCAGCAGAGACGGACAGGGAGGTGAGACCCAGTACTTC.

V and J are TRBV6-1 and TRBJ1-5; D unresolved. Trimming took off 3 bases at V and 4 bases at J, with 22 bases between the two ends. Germline assignment: CDR1 MNHNS and CDR2 SASEGT. The CDR3 is made up of 18 amino acids. The CDR3 loop reads CASSEFRGTVPWNQPQHF. In DNA, the CDR3 is TGTGCCAGCAGTGAGTTCCGAGGAACGGTCCCCTGGAATCAGCCCCAGCATTTT.

The rearrangement links TRBV7-2 to TRBJ2-7, with D possibly TRBD1 on 6 matching bases. Looked up from germline, CDR1 is SGHTA and CDR2 is FQGNSA. CDR3 length: 12 amino acids. The V gene lost 5 bases and the J gene lost 3 bases, with 8 bases spanning the gap. CDR3 nucleotide sequence: TGTGCCAGCAGCCGGACAGACTACGAGCAGTACTTC. Translated: CASSRTDYEQYF.

This chain links TRBV27 with TRBJ2-7; 10 positions match TRBD1. J was trimmed by 7 bases and V by 7 bases; bases with no gene match: 10. CDR1 and CDR2 (germline): MNHEY, SMNVEV (reference sequence). This CDR3 comprises 14 residues. As DNA, the CDR3 is TGTGCCAGCACCCGGGACAGGGGAGCGGGGGAGCAGTACTTC. Encoded protein: CASTRDRGAGEQYF.

The chain has TRBV6-5 and TRBJ1-1; 8 bases match TRBD1. CDR1 is MNHEY, CDR2 SVGAGI, per germline. Losses at the gene ends were 6 bases for V and 5 bases for J; bases not matched to a gene: 5. This CDR3 has 13 amino acids. CDR3 in amino acids: CASRKTGGTEAFF. The DNA for the CDR3 is TGTGCCAGCAGAAAAACAGGGGGGACTGAAGCTTTCTTT.

The rearrangement links TRBV15 to TRBJ1-3; 9 bases agree with TRBD1. Germline V CDR1 and CDR2: LNHNV, YYDKDF (reference sequence). The CDR3 covers 16 residues. After removal of 3 bases from V and 2 bases from J, the junction contained 5 bases not matched to a gene. The CDR3 region is CATSRGGQGAGNTIYF. CDR3 sequence (DNA): TGTGCCACCAGCAGGGGGGGACAGGGAGCTGGAAACACCATATATTTT.

The V and J genes are TRBV7-2 and TRBJ1-2; tentatively, D is TRBD1 (6 bases). Germline-derived CDR1 and CDR2 are SGHTA and FQGNSA. The CDR3 length is 15 residues. V dropped 1 base and J dropped 4 bases, with 13 bases sitting between them. CDR3 nucleotide sequence: TGTGCCAGCAGCTTAGACAGGGAACCTGCCTATGGCTACACCTTC. Protein product: CASSLDREPAYGYTF.